This entry describes one T cell receptor (beta chain). The target of this receptor is not known. No clone much larger than this one lies a single base away; base qualities are absent. TCRbeta CDR3 regions were amplified from genomic DNA using the immunoSEQ Assay, a bias-controlled multiplex PCR. Under the source paper's analysis protocol: Nucleated cell counts per sample were estimated from amplification of reference gene primers within the assay. To quantify the absolute abundance of each unique TCRbeta CDR3 rearrangement, sequence reads were collapsed and filtered. Productive Simpson clonality was computed per sample as the square root of Simpson's diversity index over productive rearrangements. Held by TCRdb, this immuneACCESS table contains in-frame sequences only and omits some clones. Under half of the omission traces to an unresolved V gene where checked; the cause of the rest is unknown. D and trimming come from the DNA, and the V and J calls and clone size come from that table. A total of 150,000 or so clones appear in this sample, roughly nine tenths of them only once. 4% of the sample comes from the top ten.

Each collaborating institution followed its own protocols to collect whole blood in K2EDTA tubes. Collaborator samples were shipped for TCRbeta analysis as frozen whole blood, isolated PBMCs, or DNA extracted from either sample type. This entry comes from a study of blood T cell repertoires in COVID-19 (dated by TCRdb to 2018 to 2020). In the study overall: Samples covering the acute and convalescent phases of COVID-19 were provided by collaborators in the United States, Italy and Spain. Where available, HLA class I and class II types were obtained from metadata supplied by the sample provider rather than from assay-based typing. The prospective study material was composed of cDNA or gDNA derived from T cells, B-cell-depleted T cells, or PBMCs. Sample metadata almost always included a de-identified subject ID, COVID-19 status, age in years and sex. Samples were obtained from the ongoing ImmuneRACE study (first 160 participants) and from some 1,200 subjects provided by 6 global collaborators. Deeply sampled blood TCRbeta repertoires from subjects exposed to, actively infected with, or recovered from COVID-19 were included in the dataset. The repertoires were released in a freely available public database intended as a resource for research on the immune response to SARS-CoV-2. Study-level results and caveats: How much clinical and demographic metadata was included differed by source and by participant, and the metadata was provided uncurated.

A distance of 19 bases separates the germline ends of V and J, which lose 4 bases and 3 bases respectively. As encoded in the germline V gene, CDR1 is KGHSH while CDR2 is LQKENI. The CDR3 sequence holds 17 residues, the cysteine and phenylalanine included. Only the CDR3 DNA is retained, 51 bases long and in frame from the first base. The sequence is built from TRBV18 and TRBJ1-5; a confident D gene designation cannot be given. Source material: peripheral blood. The source is a woman aged 65 to 85 with acute or convalescent COVID-19. The DNA sequence is given as TGTGCCAGCTCACTGCAGGCGGGCCCGGGATCCAATCAGCCCCAGCATTTT. Its translation is CASSLQAGPGSNQPQHF.